These T cell receptor beta chains were read from a single sample in a study of cytomegalovirus exposure and HLA in healthy donors. Only in-frame clones appear in the TCRdb table, and some are missing; sequencing was by immunoSEQ multiplex PCR. This sample has 95,000 to 110,000 clones, with around 61% found just once. Sequencing was done on a sample of PBMCs. These receptors were collected from a woman aged 45-65 years in good health and CMV-seronegative. Both conserved end residues are part of each CDR3. D genes are given only for firm matches. Not every row has a clone size; where given, it reads once, few, many or a size class.

clone_size	v_call	d_call	j_call	cdr3_aa	cdr3_nt
-	TRBV5-1	TRBD2	TRBJ2-7	CASSLTAGGRSYEQYF	TGCGCCAGCAGCTTGACGGCGGGAGGTCGCTCCTACGAGCAGTACTTC
-	TRBV19	-	TRBJ2-3	CASSITGSTDTQYF	TGTGCCAGTAGTATTACGGGGAGCACAGATACGCAGTATTTT
-	TRBV7-7	-	TRBJ1-4	CASKLITQGDKDEKLFF	TGTGCCAGCAAACTAATTACACAGGGAGATAAGGATGAAAAACTGTTTTTT
-	TRBV29-1	TRBD2	TRBJ2-2	CSVVKGTSGKELFF	TGCAGCGTTGTAAAAGGGACTAGCGGAAAGGAGCTGTTTTTT
once	TRBV30	TRBD1	TRBJ2-6	CAWGEDRAGANVLTF	TGTGCCTGGGGTGAGGACAGGGCCGGGGCCAACGTCCTGACTTTC
-	TRBV4-1	TRBD2	TRBJ2-2	CASSQGILAGGAGELFF	TGCGCCAGCAGCCAAGGAATACTAGCGGGGGGCGCCGGGGAGCTGTTTTTT
-	TRBV6-7	TRBD1	TRBJ1-2	CASSRGQVHTNYGYTF	TGTGCCAGCAGTAGGGGACAGGTCCATACTAACTATGGCTACACCTTC
-	TRBV4-2	TRBD2	TRBJ2-2	CASSQEAGPKYGGELFF	TGTGCCAGCAGCCAAGAAGCGGGGCCGAAGTATGGCGGGGAGCTGTTTTTT
-	TRBV5-1	-	TRBJ1-6	CASSLVQGGGDSPLHF	TGCGCCAGCAGCTTGGTACAGGGAGGGGGTGATTCACCCCTCCACTTT
once	TRBV4-1	TRBD1	TRBJ1-6	CASSHRDRRASYNSPLHF	TGCGCCAGCAGCCATCGGGACAGGCGAGCCTCCTATAATTCACCCCTCCACTTT
-	TRBV27	TRBD1	TRBJ1-1	CASSFGTGTTEAFF	TGTGCCAGCAGTTTTGGGACAGGGACCACTGAAGCTTTCTTT
few	TRBV27	-	TRBJ2-7	CASSFTPVREQYF	TGTGCCAGCAGTTTTACCCCGGTTCGCGAGCAGTACTTC
-	TRBV18	TRBD1	TRBJ1-2	CASSGQGKDNDGYTF	TGTGCCAGCTCAGGACAGGGCAAAGATAATGATGGCTACACCTTC
-	TRBV14	TRBD2	TRBJ2-1	CASSQRTTSGRSKEKQFF	TGTGCCAGCAGCCAAAGGACCACTAGCGGGAGGTCGAAGGAAAAGCAGTTCTTC
few	TRBV5-8	-	TRBJ2-7	CASSLGVFEQYF	TGTGCCAGCAGCTTGGGAGTTTTCGAGCAGTACTTC
few	TRBV4-2	-	TRBJ1-2	CASSQERWGQFNYGYTF	TGTGCCAGCAGCCAAGAAAGGTGGGGGCAGTTTAACTATGGCTACACCTTC
-	TRBV29-1	TRBD2	TRBJ2-7	CSVAHGRSSYEQYF	TGCAGCGTTGCCCACGGGAGGAGCTCCTACGAGCAGTACTTC
-	TRBV7-8	-	TRBJ2-7	CASSLPVTDEQYF	TGTGCCAGCAGCTTGCCCGTTACGGACGAGCAGTACTTC
-	TRBV5-6	TRBD2	TRBJ2-3	CASSLVAGGPNTQYF	TGTGCCAGCAGCTTGGTTGCGGGAGGGCCGAATACGCAGTATTTT
-	TRBV12-5	-	TRBJ2-1	CASGLDRSSYNEQFF	TGTGCTAGTGGCCTCGACAGATCCTCCTACAATGAGCAGTTCTTC
-	TRBV9	-	TRBJ2-5	CASSVALGETQYF	TGTGCCAGCAGCGTAGCCCTAGGAGAGACCCAGTACTTC
few	TRBV7-2	-	TRBJ2-4	CASRATGSKNIQYF	TGTGCCAGCAGGGCTACAGGGTCCAAAAACATTCAGTACTTC
few	TRBV4-2	-	TRBJ1-2	CASSQEPSETYGYTF	TGTGCCAGCAGCCAAGAGCCATCGGAGACCTATGGCTACACCTTC
-	TRBV7-8	-	TRBJ2-3	CASSRQANTDTQYF	TGTGCCAGCAGCCGACAGGCCAACACAGATACGCAGTATTTT
few	TRBV27	TRBD1	TRBJ2-7	CASSLSGDRGYYEQYF	TGTGCCAGCAGTTTATCGGGGGACAGGGGCTACTACGAGCAGTACTTC
few	TRBV10-3	TRBD2	TRBJ2-7	CAIRLGGGTYEQYF	TGTGCCATCAGGTTGGGCGGGGGTACCTACGAGCAGTACTTC
-	TRBV19	-	TRBJ1-1	CASRPPTGYTEAFF	TGTGCCAGTAGACCACCGACAGGCTACACTGAAGCTTTCTTT
-	TRBV7-9	TRBD1	TRBJ2-3	CASSTRGQGAADTQYF	TGTGCCAGCAGCACGCGGGGACAGGGGGCCGCAGATACGCAGTATTTT
-	TRBV28	TRBD1	TRBJ1-5	CASRQTGEAQPQHF	TGTGCCAGCAGACAAACAGGGGAGGCACAGCCCCAGCATTTT
-	TRBV7-4	TRBD1	TRBJ1-2	CASSYTGQAVYGYTF	TGTGCCAGCAGCTATACTGGACAGGCCGTATATGGCTACACCTTC
-	TRBV6-5	-	TRBJ2-1	CASSYLRGRQFF	TGTGCCAGCAGCTACCTCCGGGGTCGGCAGTTCTTC
-	TRBV7-9	TRBD2	TRBJ2-3	CASSFLAVVTDTQYF	TGTGCCAGCAGCTTTCTAGCGGTCGTCACAGATACGCAGTATTTT
-	TRBV6-6	TRBD1	TRBJ2-7	CASSLGQGYEQYF	TGTGCCAGCAGTTTGGGACAGGGCTACGAGCAGTACTTC
-	TRBV6-6	TRBD1	TRBJ2-7	CASERQGVKEQYF	TGTGCCAGCGAGAGACAGGGAGTGAAAGAGCAGTACTTC
-	TRBV28	-	TRBJ1-2	CASSFGAGTSSRGYTF	-
-	TRBV7-2	TRBD1	TRBJ2-1	CASSSGQPLYNEQFF	TGTGCCAGCAGCTCGGGACAGCCCCTCTACAATGAGCAGTTCTTC
-	TRBV18	-	TRBJ1-5	CASSPNRDARPQHF	TGTGCCAGCTCGCCGAACAGGGATGCTCGGCCCCAGCATTTT
-	TRBV6-4	-	TRBJ2-3	CASSDRGDTQYF	TGTGCCAGCAGTGACAGGGGAGATACGCAGTATTTT
-	TRBV29-1	-	TRBJ2-5	CSVPLVNQETQYF	TGCAGCGTTCCCTTAGTCAACCAAGAGACCCAGTACTTC
-	TRBV27	-	TRBJ1-4	CASYSNGGGKLFF	TGTGCCAGCTATTCCAATGGTGGAGGGAAACTGTTTTTT
few	TRBV6-1	-	TRBJ1-1	CASSEAREGAFF	TGTGCCAGCAGTGAAGCCCGAGAGGGTGCTTTCTTT
-	TRBV7-2	-	TRBJ2-7	CASSPLLWERWYEQYF	TGTGCCAGCAGCCCCCTTTTGTGGGAGAGATGGTACGAGCAGTACTTC